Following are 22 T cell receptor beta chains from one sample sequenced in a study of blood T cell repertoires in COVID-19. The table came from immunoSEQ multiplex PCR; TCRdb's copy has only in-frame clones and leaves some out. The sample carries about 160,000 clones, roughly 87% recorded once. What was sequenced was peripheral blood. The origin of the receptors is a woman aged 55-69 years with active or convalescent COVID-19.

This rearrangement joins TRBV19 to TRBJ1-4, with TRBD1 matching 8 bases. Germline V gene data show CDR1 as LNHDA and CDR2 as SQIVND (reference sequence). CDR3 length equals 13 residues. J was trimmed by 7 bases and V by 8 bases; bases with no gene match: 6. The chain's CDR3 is CASSGTGGEKLFF. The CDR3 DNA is TGTGCCAGTTCCGGGACAGGAGGTGAAAAACTGTTTTTT.

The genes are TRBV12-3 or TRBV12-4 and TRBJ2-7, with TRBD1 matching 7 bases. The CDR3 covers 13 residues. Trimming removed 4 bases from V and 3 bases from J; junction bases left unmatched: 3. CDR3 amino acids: CASSYGTVYEQYF. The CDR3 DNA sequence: TGTGCCAGCAGTTACGGGACAGTCTACGAGCAGTACTTC.

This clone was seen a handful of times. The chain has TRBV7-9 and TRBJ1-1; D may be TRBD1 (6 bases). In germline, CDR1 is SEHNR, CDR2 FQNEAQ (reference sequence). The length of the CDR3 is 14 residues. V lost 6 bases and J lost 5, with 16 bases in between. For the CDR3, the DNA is TGTGCCAGCAGACCAGGACAGAGTGGGACTGAAGCTTTCTTT. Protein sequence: CASRPGQSGTEAFF. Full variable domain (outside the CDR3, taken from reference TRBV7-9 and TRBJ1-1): DTGVSQNPRHKITKRGQNVTFRCDPISEHNRLYWYRQTLGQGPEFLTYFQNEAQLEKSRLLSDRFSAERPKGSFSTLEIQRTEQGDSAMYLCASRPGQSGTEAFFGQGTRLTVV.

CDR3 nucleotide sequence: TGTGCCAGCAGCCTCCTGGGGGCCAACGTCCTGACTTTC. Protein product: CASSLLGANVLTF. This rearrangement joins TRBV12-3 or TRBV12-4 to TRBJ2-6; D ambiguous. V gave up 6 bases and J gave up 4 bases, with 7 bases separating them. The CDR3 spans 13 residues.

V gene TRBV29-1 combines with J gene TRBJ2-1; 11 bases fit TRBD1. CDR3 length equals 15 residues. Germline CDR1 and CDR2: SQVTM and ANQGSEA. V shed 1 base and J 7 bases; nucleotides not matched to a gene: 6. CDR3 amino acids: CSVEGGTGGDNEQFF. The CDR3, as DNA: TGCAGCGTTGAAGGTGGGACAGGGGGAGATAATGAGCAGTTCTTC.

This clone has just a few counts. The chain's CDR3 is CASGFDLAKVRNEQFF. The CDR3 DNA reads TGTGCTAGTGGTTTTGATCTAGCGAAGGTCCGCAATGAGCAGTTCTTC. V is TRBV12-5 and J is TRBJ2-1, with a weak D call TRBD2 (6 bases). V was clipped by 3 bases and J by 6 bases, with 18 bases between them. There are 16 residues in the CDR3. Germline V lookup: CDR1 LGHNT, CDR2 FRNRAP.

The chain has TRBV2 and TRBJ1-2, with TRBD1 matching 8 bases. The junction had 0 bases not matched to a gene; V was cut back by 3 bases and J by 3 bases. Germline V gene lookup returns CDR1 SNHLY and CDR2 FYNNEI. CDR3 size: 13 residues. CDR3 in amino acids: CASSEGQDYGYTF. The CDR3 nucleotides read TGTGCCAGCAGTGAGGGACAGGACTATGGCTACACCTTC.

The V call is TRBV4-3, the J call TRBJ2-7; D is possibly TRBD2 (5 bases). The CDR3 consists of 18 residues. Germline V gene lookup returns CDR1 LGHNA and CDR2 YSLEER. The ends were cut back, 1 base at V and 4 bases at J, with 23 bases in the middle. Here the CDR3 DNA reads TGCGCCAGCAGCCAAGCTATCCCGAGGACTTTTCGAGCTTACGAGCAGTACTTC. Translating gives CASSQAIPRTFRAYEQYF.

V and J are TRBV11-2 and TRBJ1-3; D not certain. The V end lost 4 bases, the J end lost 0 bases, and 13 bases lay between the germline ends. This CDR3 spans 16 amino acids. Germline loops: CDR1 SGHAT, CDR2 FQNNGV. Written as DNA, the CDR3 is TGTGCCAGCAGCTCCGGAGAGTTAGTCTCTGGAAACACCATATATTTT. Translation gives CASSSGELVSGNTIYF. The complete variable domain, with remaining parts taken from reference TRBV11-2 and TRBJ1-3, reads EAGVAQSPRYKIIEKRQSVAFWCNPISGHATLYWYQQILGQGPKLLIQFQNNGVVDDSQLPKDRFSAERLKGVDSTLKIQPAKLEDSAVYLCASSSGELVSGNTIYFGEGSWLTVV.

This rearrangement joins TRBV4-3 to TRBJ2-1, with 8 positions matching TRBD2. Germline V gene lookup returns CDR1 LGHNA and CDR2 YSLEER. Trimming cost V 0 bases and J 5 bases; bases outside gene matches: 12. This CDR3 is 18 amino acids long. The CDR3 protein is CASSQDPLASGYDNEQFF. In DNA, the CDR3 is TGCGCCAGCAGCCAAGATCCCTTGGCTAGCGGGTACGACAATGAGCAGTTCTTC.

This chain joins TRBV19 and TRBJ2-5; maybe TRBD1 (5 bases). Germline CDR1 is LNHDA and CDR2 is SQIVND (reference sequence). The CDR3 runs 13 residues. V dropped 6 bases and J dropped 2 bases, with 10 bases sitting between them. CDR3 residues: CASSRTQQETQYF. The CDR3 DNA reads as TGTGCCAGTAGCAGGACACAGCAAGAGACCCAGTACTTC.

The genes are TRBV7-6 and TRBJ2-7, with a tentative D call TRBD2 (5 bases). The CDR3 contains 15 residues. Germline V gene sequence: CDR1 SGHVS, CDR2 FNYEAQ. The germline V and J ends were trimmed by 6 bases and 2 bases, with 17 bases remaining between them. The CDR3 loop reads CASRPRPTGTYEQYF. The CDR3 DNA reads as TGTGCCAGCAGGCCAAGACCAACGGGGACCTACGAGCAGTACTTC.

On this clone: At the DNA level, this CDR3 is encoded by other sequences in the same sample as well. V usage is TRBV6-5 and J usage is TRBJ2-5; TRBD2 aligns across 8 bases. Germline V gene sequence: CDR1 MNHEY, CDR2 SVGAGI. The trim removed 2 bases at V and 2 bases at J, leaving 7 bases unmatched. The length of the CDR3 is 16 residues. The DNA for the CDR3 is TGTGCCAGCAGTTACCTCTCGGGCGGGGGGCAAGAGACCCAGTACTTC. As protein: CASSYLSGGGQETQYF.

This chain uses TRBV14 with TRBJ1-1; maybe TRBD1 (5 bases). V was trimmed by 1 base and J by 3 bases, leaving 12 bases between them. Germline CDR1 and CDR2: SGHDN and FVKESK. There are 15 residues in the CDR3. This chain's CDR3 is CASSQVGGRDTEAFF. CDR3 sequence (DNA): TGTGCCAGCAGCCAAGTGGGGGGAAGGGACACTGAAGCTTTCTTT.

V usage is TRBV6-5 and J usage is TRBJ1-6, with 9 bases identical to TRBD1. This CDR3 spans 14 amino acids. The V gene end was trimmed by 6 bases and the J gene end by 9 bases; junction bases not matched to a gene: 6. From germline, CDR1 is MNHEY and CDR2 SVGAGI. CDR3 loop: CASRVRDRVSPLHF. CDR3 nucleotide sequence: TGTGCCAGCAGGGTCCGGGACAGGGTTTCACCCCTCCACTTT.

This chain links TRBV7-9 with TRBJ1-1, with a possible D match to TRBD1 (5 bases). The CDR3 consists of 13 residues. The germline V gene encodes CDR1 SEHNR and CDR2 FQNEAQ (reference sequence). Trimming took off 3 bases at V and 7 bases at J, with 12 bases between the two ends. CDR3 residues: CASSFGHGNEAFF. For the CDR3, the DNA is TGTGCCAGCAGCTTTGGACATGGGAATGAAGCTTTCTTT.

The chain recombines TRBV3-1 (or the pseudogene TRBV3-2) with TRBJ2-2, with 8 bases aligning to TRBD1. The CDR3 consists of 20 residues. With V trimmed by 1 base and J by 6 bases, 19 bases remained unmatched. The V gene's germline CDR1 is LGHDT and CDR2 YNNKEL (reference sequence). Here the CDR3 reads CASSQVDRVKFPVPSGELFF. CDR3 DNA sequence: TGTGCCAGCAGCCAAGTGGACAGGGTTAAATTCCCCGTCCCGTCCGGGGAGCTGTTTTTT.

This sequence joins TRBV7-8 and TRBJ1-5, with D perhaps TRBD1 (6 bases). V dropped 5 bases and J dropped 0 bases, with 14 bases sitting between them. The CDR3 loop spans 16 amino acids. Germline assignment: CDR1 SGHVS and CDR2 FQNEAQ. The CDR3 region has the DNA TGTGCCAGCAGCAGGGGACAAACGCTTAGCAATCAGCCCCAGCATTTT. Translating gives CASSRGQTLSNQPQHF.

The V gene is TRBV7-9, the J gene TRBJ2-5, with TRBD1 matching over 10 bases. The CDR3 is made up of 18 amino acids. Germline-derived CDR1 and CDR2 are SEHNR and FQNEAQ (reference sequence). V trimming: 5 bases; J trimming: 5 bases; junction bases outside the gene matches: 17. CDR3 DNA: TGTGCCAGCAGCCCAGGGTTTACCGGGACAGGGGCCGGGGAGACCCAGTACTTC. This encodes CASSPGFTGTGAGETQYF.

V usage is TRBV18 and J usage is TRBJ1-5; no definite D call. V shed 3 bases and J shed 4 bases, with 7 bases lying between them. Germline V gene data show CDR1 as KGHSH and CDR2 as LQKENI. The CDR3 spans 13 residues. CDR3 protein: CASSPNPNQPQHF. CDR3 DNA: TGTGCCAGCTCACCCAATCCAAATCAGCCCCAGCATTTT.

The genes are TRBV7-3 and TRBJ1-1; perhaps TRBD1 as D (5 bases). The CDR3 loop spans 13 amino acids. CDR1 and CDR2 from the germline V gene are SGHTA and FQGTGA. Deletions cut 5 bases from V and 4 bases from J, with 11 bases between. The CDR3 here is CASSPQGGTEAFF. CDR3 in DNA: TGTGCCAGCAGCCCCCAGGGAGGCACTGAAGCTTTCTTT.

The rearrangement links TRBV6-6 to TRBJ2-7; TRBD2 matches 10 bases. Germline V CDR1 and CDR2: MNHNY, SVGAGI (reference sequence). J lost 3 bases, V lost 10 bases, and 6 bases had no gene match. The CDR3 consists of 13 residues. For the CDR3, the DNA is TGTGCCATCCAGCGGGGGGGCGTCTACGAGCAGTACTTC. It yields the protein CAIQRGGVYEQYF.